Below, 29 T cell receptor beta chains from the same sample are listed, as sequenced in a study of OX40 agonist ivuxolimab in advanced cancers. Library preparation used the immunoSEQ multiplex PCR assay. In its TCRdb copy, this immuneACCESS table keeps in-frame sequences only and misses some clones. Where compared with another copy, unresolved V genes explain less than half of these, and the others have no known cause. The table for this sample lists around 9,900 clones; roughly 70% of them were counted only once. The top ten hold 25% to 30% of the sample. The sample here was CD4+ or CD8+ T cells sorted from blood, taken in a trial of the OX40 agonist ivuxolimab. The receptors derive from an adult with an advanced solid tumor such as melanoma, head and neck, liver or kidney cancer.

This clone showed up just a few times. The chain carries TRBV7-3 and TRBJ2-1; 10 bases line up with TRBD2. This CDR3 has 12 amino acids. Germline V gene sequence: CDR1 SGHTA, CDR2 FQGTGA. V lost 3 bases to trimming and J lost 10 bases; unmatched junction nucleotides: 0. As DNA, the CDR3 is TGTGCCAGCAGCTTTAGCGGGGGGGAGCAGTTCTTC. Encoded protein: CASSFSGGEQFF.

The J gene is TRBJ2-5, the V gene TRBV7-6; D is ambiguous. The closer fit of TRBJ2-7 to the DNA end suggests the J call may be wrong. There are 13 residues in the CDR3. CDR1 SGHVS and CDR2 FNYEAQ come from the germline V gene. CDR3 protein: CASSFNPTYEQYF. The CDR3 DNA follows: TGTGCCAGCAGCTTTAACCCGACCTACGAGCAGTACTTC.

The chain carries TRBV6-6 and TRBJ1-1; 11 bases fit TRBD1. The J segment lost 4 bases and the V segment lost 6 bases, leaving 4 bases of the junction unmatched. Per germline, CDR1 MNHNY and CDR2 SVGAGI (reference sequence). The CDR3 has 14 amino acids. The CDR3 DNA sequence: TGTGCCAGCAGAGCCGGGACAGGGGGCACTGAAGCTTTCTTT. Translation gives CASRAGTGGTEAFF.

J is TRBJ1-1 and V is TRBV27; no clear D. The V gene's germline CDR1 is MNHEY and CDR2 SMNVEV (reference sequence). V was pared by 2 bases and J by 0 bases, with 10 bases between. This CDR3 has 15 residues. The CDR3 DNA reads as TGTGCCAGCAGTTTAAAAGGGTCAATGAACACTGAAGCTTTCTTT. This encodes CASSLKGSMNTEAFF.

The J gene is TRBJ2-1, the V gene TRBV4-3, with 9 bases identical to TRBD2. Germline assignment: CDR1 LGHNA and CDR2 YSLEER. The trim removed 0 bases at V and 8 bases at J, leaving 8 bases unmatched. This CDR3 has 16 residues. The CDR3 DNA reads TGCGCCAGCAGCCAAGACAAACTAGCGGGTGGTGATGAGCAGTTCTTC. Protein product: CASSQDKLAGGDEQFF.

DNA of the CDR3: TGTGCCAGCAGCTTATCGGGGGTCGGAACAGATACGCAGTATTTT. Amino acid sequence: CASSLSGVGTDTQYF. The chain has TRBV7-9 and TRBJ2-3; D possibly corresponds to TRBD2 (6 bases). Germline CDR1 and CDR2: SEHNR and FQNEAQ (reference sequence). This CDR3 is built from 15 residues. V gave up 2 bases and J gave up 3 bases, with 12 bases separating them.

The chain employs TRBV10-3 and TRBJ2-7; 7 positions agree with TRBD2. This CDR3 is 14 amino acids long. V dropped 7 bases and J dropped 1; count of bases not matched to a gene: 7. Germline-derived CDR1 and CDR2 are ENHRY and SYGVKD. DNA for the CDR3: TGTGCCATCACCCCGGAGGGAGGGTCCTACGAGCAGTACTTC. Translation gives CAITPEGGSYEQYF.

The chain uses TRBV9 and TRBJ2-1, with 13 nucleotides matching TRBD2. This CDR3 has 15 residues. The V segment lost 4 bases and the J segment 8 bases; nucleotides outside the gene matches: 6. Looked up from germline, CDR1 is SGDLS and CDR2 is YYNGEE. This CDR3 is CASSSLAGGPHEQFF. CDR3 sequence (DNA): TGTGCCAGCAGCTCACTAGCGGGAGGGCCTCATGAGCAGTTCTTC.

The chain employs TRBV10-2 and TRBJ2-1; D possibly corresponds to TRBD2 (6 bases). Looked up from germline, CDR1 is WSHSY and CDR2 is SAAADI. The CDR3 contains 16 residues. Trimming shortened V by 0 bases and J by 4 bases, and 13 bases separated the two germline ends. The CDR3 protein is CASSESEAGIYNEQFF. CDR3 DNA: TGCGCCAGCAGTGAGTCGGAGGCGGGGATATACAATGAGCAGTTCTTC.

V is TRBV6-5 and J is TRBJ1-2; 7 nucleotides align to TRBD1. This CDR3 is 13 amino acids long. The V segment lost 10 bases and the J segment 1 base; nucleotides outside the gene matches: 6. The germline CDR1 and CDR2 sequences are MNHEY and SVGAGI. CDR3 amino acids: CATRGTDNYGYTF. CDR3 bases: TGTGCCACCCGGGGGACAGATAACTATGGCTACACCTTC.

In this sample, this clone turned up a few times. This chain links TRBV7-9 with TRBJ1-3; D unclear. Germline V gene sequence: CDR1 SEHNR, CDR2 FQNEAQ (reference sequence). The CDR3 contains 16 residues. V was shortened by 4 bases and J by 7 bases, with 20 bases between the two germline ends. CDR3 in amino acids: CASSSDRASLGNTIYF. CDR3 in DNA: TGTGCCAGCAGCTCCGACCGGGCCTCCCTGGGGAACACCATATATTTT.

The chain couples TRBV6-1 to TRBJ2-7; TRBD2 matches 7 bases. This CDR3 has 15 amino acids. Germline V CDR1 and CDR2: MNHNS, SASEGT. After removal of 3 bases from V and 0 bases from J, the junction contained 5 bases not matched to a gene. The CDR3 bases are TGTGCCAGCAGTGAGGAGGGAGGGAGCTCCTACGAGCAGTACTTC. Its protein is CASSEEGGSSYEQYF.

The chain joins TRBV7-6 to TRBJ1-1, with no clear D. V lost 3 bases, J lost 7 bases, and 12 bases lay in between. The CDR3 has 13 residues. CDR1 is SGHVS, CDR2 FNYEAQ, per germline. The CDR3 nucleotides are TGTGCCAGCAGCTTCGCCGCTACCGGTGAAGCTTTCTTT. It encodes CASSFAATGEAFF.

The chain joins TRBV7-2 to TRBJ2-7; TRBD2 is a possible D gene (5 bases). The V gene's germline CDR1 is SGHTA and CDR2 FQGNSA. Trimming pared 3 bases from V and 1 base from J, leaving 7 bases between. CDR3 length equals 13 residues. The CDR3: CASSLGDSYEQYF. The CDR3 nucleotides are TGTGCCAGCAGCTTGGGAGATTCCTACGAGCAGTACTTC.

The chain uses TRBV10-1 and TRBJ2-5, with TRBD2 matching over 7 bases. In germline, CDR1 is WNHNN, CDR2 SYGVQD (reference sequence). The V and J ends lost 5 bases and 5 bases, in that order; junction bases with no gene match: 14. The CDR3 loop spans 16 amino acids. The CDR3 loop reads CASSSSQTGGVETQYF. The CDR3 nucleotides are TGCGCCAGCAGTAGTTCCCAAACTGGGGGGGTTGAGACCCAGTACTTC.

CDR3 residues: CASSLDRRETQYF. The DNA of the CDR3 is TGTGCCAGCAGCCTTGACAGGAGAGAGACCCAGTACTTC. V usage is TRBV5-6 and J usage is TRBJ2-5; perhaps TRBD1 as D (6 bases). V gave up 4 bases and J gave up 4 bases, with 11 bases separating them. The germline CDR1 and CDR2 sequences are SGHDT and YYEEEE. This CDR3 spans 13 amino acids.

This chain links TRBV11-2 with TRBJ2-7; a possible D gene is TRBD1 (5 bases). Germline V gene sequence: CDR1 SGHAT, CDR2 FQNNGV. The CDR3 consists of 15 residues. Trimming shortened V by 0 bases and J by 3 bases, and 12 bases separated the two germline ends. In DNA form, the CDR3 reads TGTGCCAGCAGCTTAGATCGGCAGGGCCTCTACGAGCAGTACTTC. Translated: CASSLDRQGLYEQYF.

This clone was detected many times. This chain uses TRBV10-3 with TRBJ2-2; D gene unclear. Trimming stripped 6 bases from V and 1 base from J, with 6 bases between. The germline gives CDR1 ENHRY, CDR2 SYGVKD. CDR3 size: 13 residues. CDR3 bases: TGTGCCATCAGGGACGGGAACACCGGGGAGCTGTTTTTT. It codes for CAIRDGNTGELFF.

This sequence joins TRBV4-3 and TRBJ1-6, with D tentatively TRBD1 (6 bases). Germline loops: CDR1 LGHNA, CDR2 YSLEER. The V end lost 4 bases, the J end lost 7 bases, and 11 bases lay between the germline ends. The CDR3 is made up of 14 amino acids. CDR3 protein: CASSPRDTNSPLHF. CDR3 nucleotide sequence: TGCGCCAGCAGCCCCCGGGACACGAATTCACCCCTCCACTTT.

The chain links TRBV7-9 to TRBJ1-1; 8 positions match TRBD1. The V gene's germline CDR1 is SEHNR and CDR2 FQNEAQ (reference sequence). With 4 bases clipped from V and 4 bases from J, the junction kept 8 bases outside the gene matches. There are 15 residues in the CDR3. The CDR3 is CASSSPSDRATEAFF. The CDR3, as DNA: TGTGCCAGCAGCTCGCCATCGGACAGGGCCACTGAAGCTTTCTTT. The whole variable domain, remainder taken from reference TRBV7-9 and TRBJ1-1, is DTGVSQNPRHKITKRGQNVTFRCDPISEHNRLYWYRQTLGQGPEFLTYFQNEAQLEKSRLLSDRFSAERPKGSFSTLEIQRTEQGDSAMYLCASSSPSDRATEAFFGQGTRLTVV.

This clone has a handful of counts. V and J are TRBV27 and TRBJ1-1; 9 bases are a match to TRBD1. Germline CDR1 MNHEY, CDR2 SMNVEV (reference sequence). Trimming took 4 bases from V and 4 from J; bases not matched to a gene: 4. This CDR3 is built from 14 residues. The CDR3 loop reads CASSYGQGPTEAFF. The CDR3 DNA reads as TGTGCCAGCAGTTATGGACAGGGGCCCACTGAAGCTTTCTTT.

The V and J genes are TRBV15 and TRBJ2-7; 9 nucleotides agree with TRBD1. Germline V gene sequence: CDR1 LNHNV, CDR2 YYDKDF (reference sequence). The V segment lost 3 bases and the J segment 7 bases; nucleotides outside the gene matches: 16. This CDR3 is built from 17 residues. The CDR3 DNA reads TGTGCCACCAGCAGCCTTTTAGGACAGGGGTACCGAGGGGAGCAGTACTTC. It specifies CATSSLLGQGYRGEQYF.

This clone showed up just once. The V call is TRBV7-9, the J call TRBJ2-5, with TRBD2 identical over 14 bases. Trimming cost V 5 bases and J 2 bases; bases outside gene matches: 1. The germline V gene has CDR1 SEHNR and CDR2 FQNEAQ (reference sequence). This CDR3 region has 15 residues. DNA for the CDR3: TGTGCCAGCAGCCGGACTAGCGGGGGGCAAGAGACCCAGTACTTC. Its translation: CASSRTSGGQETQYF.

The table lists this clone with a count of one. This chain links TRBV27 with TRBJ2-3; possibly TRBD2 for D (6 bases). Germline loops: CDR1 MNHEY, CDR2 SMNVEV (reference sequence). The length of the CDR3 is 11 residues. V lost 8 bases and J lost 8, with 11 bases in between. The CDR3 reads CASGTGVTQYF. The CDR3 nucleotides are TGTGCCAGCGGGACGGGGGTTACGCAGTATTTT.

This clone counts as large. This rearrangement joins TRBV6-1 to TRBJ1-2, with D possibly being TRBD1 (6 bases). The ends were cut back, 1 base at V and 2 bases at J, with 14 bases in the middle. The germline V gene encodes CDR1 MNHNS and CDR2 SASEGT. The CDR3 runs 16 residues. This CDR3 reads CASSEEGHMLNYGYTF. The CDR3 coding sequence is TGTGCCAGCAGTGAAGAGGGACATATGCTAAACTATGGCTACACCTTC.

The chain uses TRBV2 and TRBJ2-5; 12 bases are a match to TRBD2. Germline CDR1 and CDR2: SNHLY and FYNNEI. This CDR3 spans 16 amino acids. V lost 3 bases to trimming and J lost 2 bases; unmatched junction nucleotides: 4. The CDR3 loop is CASSETSGSFQETQYF. The CDR3 region has the DNA TGTGCCAGCAGTGAGACTAGCGGGAGTTTTCAAGAGACCCAGTACTTC.

The chain links TRBV15 to TRBJ1-6, with 9 bases fitting TRBD1. J was trimmed by 0 bases and V by 0 bases; bases with no gene match: 3. This CDR3 has 18 amino acids. Germline values: CDR1 LNHNV, CDR2 YYDKDF (reference sequence). The CDR3 loop is CATSRDRDRVSYNSPLHF. CDR3 nucleotides: TGTGCCACCAGCAGAGACCGGGACAGGGTCTCCTATAATTCACCCCTCCACTTT.

The chain combines TRBV15 with TRBJ1-1; D gene ambiguous. The CDR3 sequence is 14 residues long. Per the germline V gene, CDR1 is LNHNV and CDR2 is YYDKDF (reference sequence). The V and J ends lost 3 bases and 4 bases respectively, with 12 bases between them. The CDR3: CATSRTPAGTEAFF. In nucleotides, the CDR3 is TGTGCCACCAGCAGGACTCCCGCGGGCACTGAAGCTTTCTTT.

The V gene is TRBV7-3, the J gene TRBJ2-2; D unresolved. The CDR3 extends over 12 amino acids. The V end lost 5 bases, the J end lost 3 bases, and 4 bases lay between the germline ends. The germline V gene has CDR1 SGHTA and CDR2 FQGTGA. CDR3 bases: TGTGCCAGCAGCCCAGACACCGGGGAGCTGTTTTTT. This codes for CASSPDTGELFF.